The rows below give T cell receptor beta chains drawn from one sample of a study of blood T cells in healthy people across ages. TCRdb reanalysed the 5' RACE reads using MiXCR and keeps one entry per CDR3 protein. The sample has more than 1.4 million distinct CDR3 sequences; about 43% are singletons. Sequencing was done on a sample of blood. The receptor source for this set is a woman aged 18-29 years in good health. Both conserved end residues are part of each CDR3. The D gene is left open where the match is weak. Clone size is not always given. Where it is, it says once, few, many or a class for expanded clones.

TRBV18,-,TRBJ2-3,-,CASSPLSGASRDTQYF,TGTGCCAGCTCACCGCTGTCCGGGGCTTCACGGGATACGCAGTATTTT
TRBV6-1,TRBD1,TRBJ1-1,-,CASSLTRGHTEAFF,TGTGCCAGCAGTTTGACCAGGGGGCACACTGAAGCTTTCTTT
TRBV28,TRBD1,TRBJ1-6,once,CATRDSRLSPLHF,TGTGCCACTCGGGACAGTAGGCTTTCACCCCTCCACTTT
TRBV11-1,-,TRBJ2-5,-,CASSLSDNQYF,TGTGCCAGCAGCTTATCGGACAATCAGTACTTC
TRBV25-1,-,TRBJ2-7,-,CASSVTARSYEQYF,TGTGCCAGCAGTGTGACCGCTCGCTCCTACGAGCAGTACTTC
TRBV7-2,-,TRBJ2-1,many,CASRGSTYYNEQFF,TGTGCCAGCAGGGGGTCCACCTACTACAATGAGCAGTTCTTC
TRBV20-1,-,TRBJ2-1,few,CSAPPGLDYNEQFF,TGCAGTGCCCCGCCCGGCCTGGACTACAATGAGCAGTTCTTC
TRBV7-7,-,TRBJ2-1,-,CASSVGIDNEQFF,TGTGCCAGCAGCGTCGGGATCGACAATGAGCAGTTCTTC
TRBV5-1,TRBD1,TRBJ2-7,-,CASSFGQGDPYEQYF,TGCGCCAGCAGTTTTGGACAGGGAGACCCCTACGAGCAGTACTTC
TRBV5-1,TRBD1,TRBJ2-3,-,CASSSQGNVADTQYF,TGCGCCAGCAGCTCACAGGGGAACGTCGCAGATACGCAGTATTTT
TRBV2,TRBD2,TRBJ2-7,few,CASGGGLASSSYEQYF,TGTGCCAGCGGAGGGGGACTAGCGTCCTCGTCCTACGAGCAGTACTTC
TRBV12-3/TRBV12-4,TRBD1,TRBJ1-5,-,CASRPGQGGGPQHF,TGTGCCAGCAGACCCGGACAGGGCGGCGGCCCCCAGCATTTT
TRBV25-1,TRBD2,TRBJ2-5,few,CASRTGTSGTPYQETQYF,TGTGCCAGCAGGACCGGGACTAGCGGGACCCCGTACCAAGAGACCCAGTACTTC
TRBV20-1,TRBD2,TRBJ2-7,many,CSASIAGDFYEQYF,TGCAGTGCTTCAATAGCGGGAGACTTCTACGAGCAGTACTTC
TRBV6-6,-,TRBJ2-3,-,CASSYSLGAQYF,TGTGCCAGCAGTTACTCTCTGGGTGCGCAGTATTTT
TRBV29-1,-,TRBJ2-6,few,CSVDQGAGANVLTF,TGCAGCGTTGACCAGGGCGCCGGGGCCAACGTCCTGACTTTC
TRBV10-3,TRBD1,TRBJ1-2,few,CAISGAGQDYGYTF,TGTGCCATCAGCGGGGCTGGACAGGACTATGGCTACACCTTC
TRBV6-6,-,TRBJ1-1,-,CASSWHGPADTEAFF,TGTGCCAGCAGTTGGCACGGGCCGGCGGACACTGAAGCTTTCTTT
TRBV6-2/TRBV6-3,TRBD2,TRBJ2-1,many,CAGRVSGRGNEQFF,TGTGCCGGCAGGGTGAGCGGGAGAGGCAATGAGCAGTTCTTC
TRBV7-2,-,TRBJ2-3,-,CASRGPGTGIDTQYF,TGTGCCAGCAGAGGTCCCGGGACCGGGATAGATACGCAGTATTTT
TRBV7-9,TRBD1,TRBJ2-7,once,CASSNEDLNRGPRNEQYF,TGTGCCAGCAGCAACGAAGACCTCAACAGGGGCCCCCGGAACGAGCAGTACTTC
TRBV9,TRBD1,TRBJ1-4,-,CASSPTPRGTNEKLFF,TGTGCCAGCAGCCCGACCCCCAGGGGGACTAATGAAAAACTGTTTTTT
TRBV20-1,-,TRBJ2-3,-,CSAQATTTDTQYF,TGCAGTGCTCAGGCCACTACCACAGATACGCAGTATTTT
TRBV5-5,TRBD1,TRBJ1-5,-,CASSRDRGDQPQHF,TGTGCCAGCAGCCGGGACAGGGGGGACCAGCCCCAGCATTTT
TRBV21-1,-,TRBJ1-4,-,CASSNDWGQGATTNEKLFF,-
TRBV7-2,TRBD2,TRBJ2-7,few,CASSLETSGGYNEQYF,TGTGCCAGCAGCTTAGAGACTAGCGGGGGTTACAATGAGCAGTACTTC
TRBV5-1,-,TRBJ2-6,-,CASSFLALPSGANVLTF,TGCGCCAGCAGCTTTCTAGCACTTCCCTCTGGGGCCAACGTCCTGACTTTC
TRBV6-6,-,TRBJ2-5,-,CASSSKGEETQYF,TGTGCCAGCAGTTCAAAGGGGGAAGAGACCCAGTACTTC
TRBV21-1,-,TRBJ1-2,-,CASSKAQGDYGYTF,TGTGCCAGCAGCAAAGCGCAGGGGGACTATGGCTACACCTTC
TRBV2,TRBD1,TRBJ2-1,-,CASIRTGQSYNEQFF,TGTGCCAGCATTAGGACAGGGCAGTCCTACAATGAGCAGTTCTTC
TRBV7-9,-,TRBJ1-2,few,CASSFVAYGYTF,TGTGCCAGCAGCTTCGTGGCCTATGGCTACACCTTC
TRBV5-1,-,TRBJ2-3,-,CASSGVPDTQYF,TGCGCCAGCAGTGGGGTGCCAGATACGCAGTATTTT
TRBV7-2,-,TRBJ1-4,few,CASSLAGPSSGNEKLFF,TGTGCCAGCAGCTTAGCAGGGCCAAGCTCCGGAAATGAAAAACTGTTTTTT
TRBV29-1,-,TRBJ2-7,-,CSVGDGLYEQYF,TGCAGCGTGGGCGACGGCCTCTACGAGCAGTACTTC
TRBV20-1,-,TRBJ2-3,-,CSASISDDSTDTQYF,TGCAGTGCTAGTATATCTGATGATAGCACAGATACGCAGTATTTT
TRBV27,TRBD1,TRBJ2-3,-,CASTPPQGADTQYF,TGTGCCAGCACCCCACCCCAGGGGGCAGATACGCAGTATTTT
TRBV7-2,-,TRBJ2-1,-,CASSLVPTFAVRNEQFF,TGTGCCAGCAGCTTAGTGCCTACCTTCGCCGTAAGGAATGAGCAGTTCTTC
TRBV7-8,-,TRBJ2-5,few,CASSLGTVEETQYF,TGTGCCAGCAGCTTAGGAACCGTCGAAGAGACCCAGTACTTC
TRBV3-1,TRBD2,TRBJ2-7,-,CASSQRGVYEQYF,TGTGCCAGCAGCCAACGGGGGGTCTACGAGCAGTACTTC
TRBV27,TRBD1,TRBJ2-7,-,CASSQTGGISYEQYF,TGTGCCAGCAGTCAGACAGGGGGGATCTCCTACGAGCAGTACTTC
TRBV5-1,TRBD1,TRBJ2-2,-,CASSTTGDTGELFF,TGCGCCAGCAGCACTACAGGGGACACCGGGGAGCTGTTTTTT
TRBV4-1,TRBD2,TRBJ2-3,few,CASSLLAGDPQATQYF,TGCGCCAGCAGCCTACTAGCGGGAGATCCCCAGGCTACGCAGTATTTT
TRBV20-1,-,TRBJ2-7,-,CSVPIRSSYEQYF,TGCAGTGTACCTATACGGAGCTCCTACGAGCAGTACTTC
TRBV5-1,-,TRBJ2-7,-,CASSLVEGAVYEQYF,TGCGCCAGCAGCTTGGTGGAGGGAGCCGTCTACGAGCAGTACTTC
TRBV12-3/TRBV12-4,TRBD2,TRBJ2-1,-,CASKPGLAVNEQFF,TGTGCCAGCAAGCCGGGACTAGCGGTCAATGAGCAGTTCTTC
TRBV6-6,-,TRBJ2-5,once,CASSYLGDGGKYF,TGTGCCAGCAGTTACTTAGGGGACGGCGGGAAGTACTTC
TRBV21-1,-,TRBJ2-7,few,CASSNSCYEQYF,TGTGCCAGCAGCAATTCCTGCTACGAGCAGTACTTC